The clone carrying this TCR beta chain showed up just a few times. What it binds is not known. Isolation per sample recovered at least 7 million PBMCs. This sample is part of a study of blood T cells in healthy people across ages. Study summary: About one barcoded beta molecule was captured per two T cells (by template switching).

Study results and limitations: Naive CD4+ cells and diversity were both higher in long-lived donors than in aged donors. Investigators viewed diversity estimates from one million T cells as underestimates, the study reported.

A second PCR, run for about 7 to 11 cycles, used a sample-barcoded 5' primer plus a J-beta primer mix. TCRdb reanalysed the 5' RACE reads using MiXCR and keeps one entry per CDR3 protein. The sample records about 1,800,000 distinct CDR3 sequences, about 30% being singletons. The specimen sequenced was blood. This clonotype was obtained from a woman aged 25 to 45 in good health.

In DNA, the CDR3 is TGCAGTGCCCTTTTAGACAGTGGGGGGCTGGATACGCAGTATTTT. Translating gives CSALLDSGGLDTQYF. The chain has TRBV20-1 and TRBJ2-3; D may be TRBD1 or TRBD2 (6 bases each). With 6 bases removed from V and 6 bases from J, the gap between germline ends came to 22 bases. The germline CDR1 and CDR2 sequences are DFQATT and SNEGSKA (reference sequence). The CDR3 covers 15 residues.